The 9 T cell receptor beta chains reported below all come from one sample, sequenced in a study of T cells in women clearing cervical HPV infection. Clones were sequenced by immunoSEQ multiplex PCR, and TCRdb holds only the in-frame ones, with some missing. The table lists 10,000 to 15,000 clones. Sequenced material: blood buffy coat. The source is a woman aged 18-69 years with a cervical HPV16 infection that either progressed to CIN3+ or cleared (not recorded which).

CDR3 DNA, as far as it was read: TGTGCCAGTAGTATGGGGGGGCGAGGAGATACG. This sequence encodes CASSMGGRGDT. The full CDR3 protein reads CASSMGGRGDTQYF. The chain uses TRBV19 and TRBJ2-3; the D gene is possibly TRBD2 (7 bases). The CDR3 extends 3 residues past the end of the read, so its final part is completed from the germline J gene. Trimming took 3 bases from V and 5 from J, leaving 12 bases between them. This CDR3 comprises 14 residues. From germline, CDR1 is LNHDA and CDR2 SQIVND (reference sequence).

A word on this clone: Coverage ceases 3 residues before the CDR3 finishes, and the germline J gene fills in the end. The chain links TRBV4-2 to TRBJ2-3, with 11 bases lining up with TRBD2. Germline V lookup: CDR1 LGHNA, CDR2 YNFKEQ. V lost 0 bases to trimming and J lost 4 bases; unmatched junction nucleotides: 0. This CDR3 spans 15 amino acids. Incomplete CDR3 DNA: TGTGCCAGCAGCCAAGATAGCGGGGGGGCAGATACG. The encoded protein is CASSQDSGGADT. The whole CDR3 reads CASSQDSGGADTQYF.

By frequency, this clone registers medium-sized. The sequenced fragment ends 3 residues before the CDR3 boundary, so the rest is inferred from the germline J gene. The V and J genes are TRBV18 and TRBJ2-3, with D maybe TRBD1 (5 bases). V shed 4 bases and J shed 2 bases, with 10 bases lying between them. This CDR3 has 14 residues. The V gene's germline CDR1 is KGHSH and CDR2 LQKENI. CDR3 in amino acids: CASSRFRDTDTQYF. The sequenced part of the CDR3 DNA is TGTGCCAGCTCACGGTTCAGGGACACAGATACG.

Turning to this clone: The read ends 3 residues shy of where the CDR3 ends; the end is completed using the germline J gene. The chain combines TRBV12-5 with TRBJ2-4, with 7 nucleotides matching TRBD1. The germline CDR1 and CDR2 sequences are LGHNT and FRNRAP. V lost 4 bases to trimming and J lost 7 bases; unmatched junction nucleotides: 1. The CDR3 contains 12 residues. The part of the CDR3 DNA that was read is TGTGCTAGTGGTTCCAGGGGGAACATT. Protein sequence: CASGSRGNI. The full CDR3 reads CASGSRGNIQYF.

The DNA read from the CDR3 is TGCGCCAGCAGCTCAAGAGAGGGGCAGGGCAGACATTCACCC. This gives the protein CASSSREGQGRHSP. The entire CDR3 sequence reads CASSSREGQGRHSPLHF. This rearrangement joins TRBV5-1 to TRBJ1-6, with D perhaps matching TRBD1 (5 bases). The read comes to an end 3 residues before the CDR3 does, leaving the germline J gene to fill in the end. This CDR3 region has 17 residues. Germline V gives CDR1 SGHRS, CDR2 YFSETQ. The germline V and J ends were trimmed by 3 bases and 8 bases, with 21 bases remaining between them. Full variable domain (remainder filled in from reference TRBV5-1 and TRBJ1-6): KAGVTQTPRYLIKTRGQQVTLSCSPISGHRSVSWYQQTPGQGLQFLFEYFSETQRNKGNFPGRFSGRQFSNSRSEMNVSTLELGDSALYLCASSSREGQGRHSPLHFGNGTRLTVT.

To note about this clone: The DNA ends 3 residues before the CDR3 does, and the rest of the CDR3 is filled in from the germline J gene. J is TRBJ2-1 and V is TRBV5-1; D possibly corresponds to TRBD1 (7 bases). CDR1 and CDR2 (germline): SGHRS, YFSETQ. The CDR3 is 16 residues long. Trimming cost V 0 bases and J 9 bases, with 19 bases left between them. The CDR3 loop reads CASSLGVRQGGGEQFF. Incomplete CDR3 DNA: TGCGCCAGCAGCTTGGGTGTAAGGCAGGGGGGAGGTGAG.

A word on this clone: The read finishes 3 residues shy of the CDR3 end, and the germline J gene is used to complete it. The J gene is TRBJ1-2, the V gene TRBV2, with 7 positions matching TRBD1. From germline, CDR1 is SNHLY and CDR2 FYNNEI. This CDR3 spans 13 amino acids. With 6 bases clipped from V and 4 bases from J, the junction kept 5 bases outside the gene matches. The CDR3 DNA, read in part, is TGTGCCAGCAGCCAAGGGACAGCCTATGGC. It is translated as CASSQGTAYG. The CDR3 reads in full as CASSQGTAYGYTF.

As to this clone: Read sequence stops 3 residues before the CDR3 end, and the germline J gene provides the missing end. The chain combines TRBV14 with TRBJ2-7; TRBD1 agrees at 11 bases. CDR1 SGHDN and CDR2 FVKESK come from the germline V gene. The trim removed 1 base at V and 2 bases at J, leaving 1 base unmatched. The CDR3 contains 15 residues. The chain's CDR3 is CASSQGGQGAYEQYF. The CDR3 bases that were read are TGTGCCAGCAGCCAAGGGGGACAGGGGGCCTACGAG. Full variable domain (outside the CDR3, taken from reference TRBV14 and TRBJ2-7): EAGVTQFPSHSVIEKGQTVTLRCDPISGHDNLYWYRRVMGKEIKFLLHFVKESKQDESGMPNNRFLAERTGGTYSTLKVQPAELEDSGVYFCASSQGGQGAYEQYFGPGTRLTVT.

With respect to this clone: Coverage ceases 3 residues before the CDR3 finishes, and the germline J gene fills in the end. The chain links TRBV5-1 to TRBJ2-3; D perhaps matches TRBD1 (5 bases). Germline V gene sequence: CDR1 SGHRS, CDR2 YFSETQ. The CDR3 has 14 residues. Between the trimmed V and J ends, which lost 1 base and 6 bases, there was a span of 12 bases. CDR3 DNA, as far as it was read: TGCGCCAGCAGCTTGTCGCGGCCAGGGGATACG. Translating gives CASSLSRPGDT. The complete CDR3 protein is CASSLSRPGDTQYF.